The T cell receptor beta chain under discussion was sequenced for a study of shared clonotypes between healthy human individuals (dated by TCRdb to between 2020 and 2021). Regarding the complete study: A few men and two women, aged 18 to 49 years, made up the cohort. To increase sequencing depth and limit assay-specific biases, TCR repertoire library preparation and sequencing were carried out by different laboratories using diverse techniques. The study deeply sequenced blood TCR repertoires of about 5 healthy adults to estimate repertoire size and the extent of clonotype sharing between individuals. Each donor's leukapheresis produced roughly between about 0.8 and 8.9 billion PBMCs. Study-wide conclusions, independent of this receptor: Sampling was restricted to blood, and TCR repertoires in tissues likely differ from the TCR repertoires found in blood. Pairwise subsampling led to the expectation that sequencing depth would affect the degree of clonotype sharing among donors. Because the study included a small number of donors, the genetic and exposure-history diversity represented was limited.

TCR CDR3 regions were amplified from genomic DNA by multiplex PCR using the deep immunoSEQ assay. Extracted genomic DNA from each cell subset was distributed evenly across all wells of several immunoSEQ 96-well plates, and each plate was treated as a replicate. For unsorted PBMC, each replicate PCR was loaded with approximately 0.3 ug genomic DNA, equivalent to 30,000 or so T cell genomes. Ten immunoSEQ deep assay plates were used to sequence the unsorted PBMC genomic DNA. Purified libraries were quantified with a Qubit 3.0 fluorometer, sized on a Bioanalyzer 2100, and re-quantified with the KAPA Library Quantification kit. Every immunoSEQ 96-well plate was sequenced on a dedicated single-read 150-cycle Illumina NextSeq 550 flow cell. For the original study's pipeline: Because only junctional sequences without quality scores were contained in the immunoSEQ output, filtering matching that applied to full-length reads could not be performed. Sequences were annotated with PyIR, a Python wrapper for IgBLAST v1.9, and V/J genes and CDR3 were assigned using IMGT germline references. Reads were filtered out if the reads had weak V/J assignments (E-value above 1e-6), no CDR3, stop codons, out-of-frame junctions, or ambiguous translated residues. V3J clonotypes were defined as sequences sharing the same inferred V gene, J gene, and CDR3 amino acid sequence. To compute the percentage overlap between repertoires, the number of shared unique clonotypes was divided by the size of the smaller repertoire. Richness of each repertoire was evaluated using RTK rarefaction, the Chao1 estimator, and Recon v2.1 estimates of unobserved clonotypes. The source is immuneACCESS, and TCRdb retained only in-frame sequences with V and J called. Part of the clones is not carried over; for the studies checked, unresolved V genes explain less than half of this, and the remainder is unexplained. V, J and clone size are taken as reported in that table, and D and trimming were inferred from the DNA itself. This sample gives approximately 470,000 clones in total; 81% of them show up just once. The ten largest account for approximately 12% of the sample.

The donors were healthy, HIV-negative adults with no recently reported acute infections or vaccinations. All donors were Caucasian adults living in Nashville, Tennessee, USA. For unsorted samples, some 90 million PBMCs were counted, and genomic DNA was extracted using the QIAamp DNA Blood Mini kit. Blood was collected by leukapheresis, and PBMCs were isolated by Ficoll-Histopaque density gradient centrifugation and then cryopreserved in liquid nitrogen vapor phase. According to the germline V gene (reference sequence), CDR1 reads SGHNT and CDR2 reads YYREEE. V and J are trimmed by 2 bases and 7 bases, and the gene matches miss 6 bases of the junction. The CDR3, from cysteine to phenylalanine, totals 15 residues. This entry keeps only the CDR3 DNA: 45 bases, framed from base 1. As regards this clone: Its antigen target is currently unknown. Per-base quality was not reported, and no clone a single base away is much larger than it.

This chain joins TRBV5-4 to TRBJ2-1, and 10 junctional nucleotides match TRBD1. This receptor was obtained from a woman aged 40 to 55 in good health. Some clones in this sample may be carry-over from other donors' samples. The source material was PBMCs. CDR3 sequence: CASSFRDRGNNEQFF. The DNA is TGTGCCAGCAGCTTCCGGGACAGGGGAAATAATGAGCAGTTCTTC.